The next 27 T cell receptor beta chains were all read from a single sample in a study of T cell responses to AZD1222 COVID-19 vaccine (dated by TCRdb to 2020 to 2023). This sample's time point label indicates: about 28 days (+/-7) after the second vaccine dose. The library was obtained by the immunoSEQ multiplex PCR assay. The source is immuneACCESS, and TCRdb retained only in-frame sequences with V and J called. Part of the clones is not carried over; for the studies checked, unresolved V genes explain less than half of this, and the remainder is unexplained. This sample is represented by some 99,000 clones; around 87% of them were singletons. The biggest ten clones account for roughly 4.3% of the sample. Material: peripheral blood, obtained 28 days after the second AZD1222 dose. These TCRs come from an adult who received the AZD1222 COVID-19 vaccine.

The gene calls are TRBV30 and TRBJ1-1, with TRBD1 as a possible D gene (5 bases). The germline V gene encodes CDR1 GTSNPN and CDR2 SVGIG (reference sequence). V lost 7 bases to trimming and J lost 0 bases, with 12 bases between them. The CDR3 extends over 13 amino acids. The CDR3 loop is CASRGRLNTEAFF. The CDR3 bases are TGTGCCTCGCGGGGCAGGCTGAACACTGAAGCTTTCTTT.

The chain recombines TRBV19 with TRBJ2-2; 8 nucleotides match TRBD2. Trimming removed 5 bases from V and 3 bases from J; junction bases left unmatched: 5. CDR1 is LNHDA, CDR2 SQIVND, per germline (reference sequence). This CDR3 spans 15 amino acids. CDR3 nucleotides: TGTGCCAGTAGTTCCCGGACTAGCCACACCGGGGAGCTGTTTTTT. Translation: CASSSRTSHTGELFF.

The chain employs TRBV5-4 and TRBJ2-7; 10 bases align to TRBD2. The CDR3 has 15 amino acids. Germline trimming cut 1 base from V and 7 bases from J; bases unmatched to any gene: 8. The germline V gene encodes CDR1 SGHNT and CDR2 YYREEE (reference sequence). DNA of the CDR3: TGTGCCAGCAGCTTGTCGACACTAGCGGGAACAGAGCAGTACTTC. This gives the protein CASSLSTLAGTEQYF.

Of note for this clone: The identical CDR3 is also encoded by other nucleotide sequences in the sample. This chain joins TRBV3-1 (or the pseudogene TRBV3-2) and TRBJ1-3; D is unclear. V was clipped by 4 bases and J by 0 bases, with 7 bases between them. This CDR3 is built from 14 residues. CDR1 is LGHDT, CDR2 YNNKEL, per germline (reference sequence). CDR3 DNA: TGTGCCAGCAGCCTCCAGAGCTCTGGAAACACCATATATTTT. Translating it yields CASSLQSSGNTIYF.

The chain joins TRBV7-2 to TRBJ2-7, with no clear D. The germline V gene encodes CDR1 SGHTA and CDR2 FQGNSA. This CDR3 has 12 amino acids. With 5 bases removed from V and 0 bases from J, the gap between germline ends came to 5 bases. The CDR3 region is CASSPTSYEQYF. CDR3 DNA: TGTGCCAGCAGCCCCACCTCCTACGAGCAGTACTTC.

The chain recombines TRBV13 with TRBJ1-3; no clear D. This CDR3 region has 14 residues. The V end was cut by 2 bases, the J end by 7 bases, with 12 bases between. The germline V gene encodes CDR1 PRHDT and CDR2 FYEKMQ (reference sequence). The CDR3: CASSLRGGFNTIYF. The CDR3 region has the DNA TGTGCCAGCAGCTTACGGGGAGGGTTCAACACCATATATTTT.

The chain employs TRBV7-2 and TRBJ2-7; 11 bases are a match to TRBD1. The V gene end was trimmed by 0 bases and the J gene end by 6 bases; junction bases not matched to a gene: 10. Germline V gene lookup returns CDR1 SGHTA and CDR2 FQGNSA. The CDR3 has 17 residues. The CDR3 spells CASSLAPRTGGRGEQYF. In DNA form, the CDR3 reads TGTGCCAGCAGCTTAGCGCCAAGGACAGGGGGCCGGGGCGAGCAGTACTTC. Combining the CDR3 with reference TRBV7-2 and TRBJ2-7 gives the whole variable domain GAGVSQSPSNKVTEKGKDVELRCDPISGHTALYWYRQSLGQGLEFLIYFQGNSAPDKSGLPSDRFSAERTGGSVSTLTIQRTQQEDSAVYLCASSLAPRTGGRGEQYFGPGTRLTVT.

This chain connects TRBV9 to TRBJ1-2; TRBD1 matches 7 bases. CDR3 size: 14 residues. Unmatched junction bases numbered 6, after V lost 1 base and J lost 6 bases. Germline V lookup: CDR1 SGDLS, CDR2 YYNGEE. The CDR3 nucleotides read TGTGCCAGCAGCGTATTAGGGGGCGTCGATGGCTACACCTTC. This sequence encodes CASSVLGGVDGYTF.

The CDR3 DNA reads as TGTGCCAGCAGCTTGGAGGTAGCGGGGGCCTACACCGGGGAGCTGTTTTTT. The encoded protein is CASSLEVAGAYTGELFF. This chain uses TRBV5-4 with TRBJ2-2; 9 positions match TRBD2. The CDR3 is 17 amino acids. V shed 0 bases and J 3 bases; nucleotides not matched to a gene: 6. The germline V gene encodes CDR1 SGHNT and CDR2 YYREEE (reference sequence).

CDR3 nucleotides: TGTGCCAGCAGGCTACTTGGGAGGGGGGCAGATACGCAGTATTTT. As protein: CASRLLGRGADTQYF. The rearrangement joins TRBV6-5 to TRBJ2-3, with TRBD2 as a possible D gene (7 bases). V was cut by 6 bases and J by 4 bases, with 17 bases left in between. CDR1 MNHEY and CDR2 SVGAGI come from the germline V gene. The CDR3 is 15 amino acids.

V and J are TRBV18 and TRBJ1-3, with 7 bases matching TRBD1. Per the germline V gene, CDR1 is KGHSH and CDR2 is LQKENI. The J segment lost 2 bases and the V segment lost 10 bases, leaving 8 bases of the junction unmatched. This CDR3 comprises 14 residues. The CDR3 sequence: CANRQGTAGNTIYF. The CDR3 nucleotides read TGTGCCAATCGACAGGGAACGGCTGGAAACACCATATATTTT.

V usage is TRBV6-5 and J usage is TRBJ1-1, with 10 bases identical to TRBD1. Germline assignment: CDR1 MNHEY and CDR2 SVGAGI. There are 13 residues in the CDR3. Trimming cost V 7 bases and J 7 bases; bases outside gene matches: 6. CDR3: CASTPTGGGEAFF. In DNA, the CDR3 is TGTGCCAGCACCCCGACAGGGGGCGGTGAAGCTTTCTTT.

The CDR3 region is CASSYSTYTF. CDR3 nucleotides: TGTGCCAGCAGTTACTCCACCTACACCTTC. V and J are TRBV6-6 and TRBJ1-2, with D uncertain. This CDR3 has 10 residues. Trimming took 0 bases from V and 10 from J, leaving 3 bases between them. Germline V CDR1 and CDR2: MNHNY, SVGAGI (reference sequence).

The chain has TRBV2 and TRBJ1-5; D is perhaps TRBD1 (5 bases). The germline V gene has CDR1 SNHLY and CDR2 FYNNEI. The CDR3 runs 13 residues. Trimming left V 7 bases short and J 0 bases short, with 7 bases between. The CDR3 protein is CASKGASNQPQHF. The CDR3 region has the DNA TGTGCCAGCAAAGGGGCTAGCAATCAGCCCCAGCATTTT.

The rearrangement uses TRBV6-2 or TRBV6-3 and TRBJ2-2; D not resolved. The CDR3 runs to 13 residues. Germline V gene data show CDR1 as MNHEY and CDR2 as SVGEGT. The V gene lost 2 bases and the J gene lost 6 bases, with 7 bases spanning the gap. The chain's CDR3 is CASSYLVSGELFF. As DNA, the CDR3 is TGTGCCAGCAGTTACCTGGTATCCGGGGAGCTGTTTTTT.

The chain carries TRBV19 and TRBJ2-7, with TRBD1 as a possible D gene (5 bases). The V and J ends lost 4 bases and 1 base respectively, with 11 bases between them. Germline CDR1 reads LNHDA; CDR2 reads SQIVND (reference sequence). The CDR3 is 14 residues long. CDR3 sequence reads: CASSRGQNSYEQYF. CDR3 sequence (DNA): TGTGCCAGTAGTAGAGGACAAAATTCCTACGAGCAGTACTTC.

The chain links TRBV12-5 to TRBJ1-5; D is perhaps TRBD1 (6 bases). The germline V gene has CDR1 LGHNT and CDR2 FRNRAP. The CDR3 covers 16 residues. Trimming stripped 0 bases from V and 4 bases from J, with 13 bases between. For the CDR3, the DNA is TGTGCTAGTGGTTTGGTAACCGACAGGTATAATCAGCCCCAGCATTTT. As protein: CASGLVTDRYNQPQHF.

The chain employs TRBV30 and TRBJ2-1; TRBD2 agrees at 9 bases. Germline CDR1 GTSNPN, CDR2 SVGIG (reference sequence). The CDR3 totals 13 residues. V was clipped by 7 bases and J by 7 bases; unmatched bases: 8. CDR3 sequence reads: CASPGTSLNEQFF. The DNA of the CDR3 is TGTGCCTCCCCTGGGACTAGCCTTAATGAGCAGTTCTTC.

J is TRBJ2-2 and V is TRBV4-1, with TRBD1 as a possible D gene (6 bases). The CDR3 sequence is 17 residues long. Germline V gene sequence: CDR1 MGHRA, CDR2 YSYEKL. Trimming pared 0 bases from V and 3 bases from J, leaving 14 bases between. Here the CDR3 reads CASSQDLGAAHTGELFF. CDR3 sequence (DNA): TGCGCCAGCAGCCAAGATTTGGGGGCCGCTCACACCGGGGAGCTGTTTTTT.

The chain couples TRBV24-1 to TRBJ2-1; 8 bases match TRBD1. Per germline, CDR1 KGHDR and CDR2 SFDVKD. Unmatched junction bases numbered 5, after V lost 1 base and J lost 16 bases. This CDR3 is built from 12 residues. The CDR3 is CATSDFGQGRFF. CDR3 coding DNA: TGTGCCACCAGTGATTTTGGACAGGGCCGCTTCTTC.

The rearrangement links TRBV5-1 to TRBJ2-3, with 10 nucleotides matching TRBD2. The CDR3 is made up of 16 amino acids. The trim removed 4 bases at V and 3 bases at J, leaving 8 bases unmatched. Germline V gene data show CDR1 as SGHRS and CDR2 as YFSETQ. CDR3 in amino acids: CASSKGLASSTDTQYF. In DNA form, the CDR3 reads TGCGCCAGCAGCAAGGGACTAGCGAGTTCGACAGATACGCAGTATTTT. The whole variable domain, remainder taken from reference TRBV5-1 and TRBJ2-3, is KAGVTQTPRYLIKTRGQQVTLSCSPISGHRSVSWYQQTPGQGLQFLFEYFSETQRNKGNFPGRFSGRQFSNSRSEMNVSTLELGDSALYLCASSKGLASSTDTQYFGPGTRLTVL.

This chain joins TRBV7-2 and TRBJ1-1; 7 nucleotides agree with TRBD1. CDR3 length: 17 residues. Per germline, CDR1 SGHTA and CDR2 FQGNSA. The V segment lost 1 base and the J segment 5 bases; nucleotides outside the gene matches: 13. Written as DNA, the CDR3 is TGTGCCAGCAGCTTAGATAGGGGGCTGGCAGGAAGTACTGAAGCTTTCTTT. Its protein product is CASSLDRGLAGSTEAFF.

The chain carries TRBV27 and TRBJ2-7; D call uncertain. Trimming shortened V by 2 bases and J by 8 bases, and 1 base separated the two germline ends. This CDR3 has 9 amino acids. CDR1 and CDR2 from the germline V gene are MNHEY and SMNVEV (reference sequence). The chain's CDR3 is CASSLKQYF. Here the CDR3 DNA reads TGTGCCAGCAGTTTAAAGCAGTACTTC.

The CDR3 DNA is TGTGCCAGTATGAGGAGCGCCATGAACACTGAAGCTTTCTTT. Translated: CASMRSAMNTEAFF. V is TRBV19 and J is TRBJ1-1; no firm D call. Trimming took off 7 bases at V and 0 bases at J, with 12 bases between the two ends. CDR3 size: 14 residues. CDR1 LNHDA and CDR2 SQIVND come from the germline V gene (reference sequence). The whole variable domain, filled in from reference TRBV19 and TRBJ1-1, reads DGGITQSPKYLFRKEGQNVTLSCEQNLNHDAMYWYRQDPGQGLRLIYYSQIVNDFQKGDIAEGYSVSREKKESFPLTVTSAQKNPTAFYLCASMRSAMNTEAFFGQGTRLTVV.

The V and J genes are TRBV7-2 and TRBJ2-5; 9 bases agree with TRBD2. The germline CDR1 and CDR2 sequences are SGHTA and FQGNSA. CDR3 length equals 14 residues. The V gene end was trimmed by 5 bases and the J gene end by 5 bases; junction bases not matched to a gene: 6. As DNA, the CDR3 is TGTGCCAGCAGCGTGCGGGGGGGCTCGGAGACCCAGTACTTC. As protein: CASSVRGGSETQYF.

The chain carries TRBV9 and TRBJ2-2; 8 bases are shared with TRBD2. CDR3 length equals 17 residues. Trimming removed 0 bases from V and 6 bases from J; junction bases left unmatched: 10. The V gene's germline CDR1 is SGDLS and CDR2 YYNGEE. In DNA form, the CDR3 reads TGTGCCAGCAGCGTAGAGAGGGGACTAGTGGGGGCCGGGGAGCTGTTTTTT. It yields the protein CASSVERGLVGAGELFF.

CDR3 nucleotide sequence: TGTGCCAGCAGTAATAGAGGGAGAGGTCCCCAGCATTTT. This gives the protein CASSNRGRGPQHF. The chain combines TRBV27 with TRBJ1-5; no firm D call. Germline V gives CDR1 MNHEY, CDR2 SMNVEV (reference sequence). Trimming removed 5 bases at V and 10 bases at J, with 15 bases between. The CDR3 loop spans 13 amino acids.